This T cell receptor (beta chain) was found in a study of Graves' ophthalmopathy and Graves' hyperthyroidism. Study-level results: Sensitivity of about 90% and specificity of approximately 81% were achieved when a 13-signature model separated ophthalmopathy from stable hyperthyroidism.

Regarding this clonotype: The antigen is undetermined.

Germline V gene data show CDR1 as SGHRS and CDR2 as YFSETQ. V gave up 0 bases and J gave up 7 bases; unmatched junction bases: 9. This CDR3 has 15 amino acids. Researchers took RNA transcripts and amplified TCR beta CDR3 regions from them. HTBI primers served in a first-round RT-PCR, which a second-round multiplex PCR followed. TCRdb used MiXCR to reprocess the multiplex PCR reads, holding one entry per CDR3 protein. The table shows 620,000 or so distinct CDR3 sequences, with around a fifth occurring only once. This clonotype originated in a woman under 30 with stable Graves' hyperthyroidism. Some clones in this sample may be carry-over from other donors' samples. The chain recombines TRBV5-1 with TRBJ2-7; TRBD1 aligns across 8 bases. Sequenced material: peripheral blood. CDR3 sequence reads: CASSLAQGAFGEQYF. The CDR3 DNA follows: TGCGCCAGCAGCTTGGCTCAGGGGGCGTTCGGAGAGCAGTACTTC.